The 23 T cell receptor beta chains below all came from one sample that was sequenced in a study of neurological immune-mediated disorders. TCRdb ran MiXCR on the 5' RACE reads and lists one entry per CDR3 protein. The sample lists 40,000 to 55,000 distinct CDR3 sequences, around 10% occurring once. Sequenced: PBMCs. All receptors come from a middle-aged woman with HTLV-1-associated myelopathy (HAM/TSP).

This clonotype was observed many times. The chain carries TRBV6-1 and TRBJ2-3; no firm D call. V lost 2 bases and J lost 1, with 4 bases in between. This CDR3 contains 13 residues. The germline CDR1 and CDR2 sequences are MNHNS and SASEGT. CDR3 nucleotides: TGTGCCAGCAGTGAACAGGGCACAGATACGCAGTATTTT. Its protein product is CASSEQGTDTQYF.

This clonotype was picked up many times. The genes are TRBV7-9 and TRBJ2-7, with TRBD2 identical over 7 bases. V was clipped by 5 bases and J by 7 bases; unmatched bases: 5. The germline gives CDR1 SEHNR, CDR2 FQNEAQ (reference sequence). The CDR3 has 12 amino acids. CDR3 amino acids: CASSPGRGEQYF. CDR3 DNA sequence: TGTGCCAGCAGCCCGGGGCGGGGGGAGCAGTACTTC. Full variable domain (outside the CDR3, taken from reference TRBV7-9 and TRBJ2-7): DTGVSQNPRHKITKRGQNVTFRCDPISEHNRLYWYRQTLGQGPEFLTYFQNEAQLEKSRLLSDRFSAERPKGSFSTLEIQRTEQGDSAMYLCASSPGRGEQYFGPGTRLTVT.

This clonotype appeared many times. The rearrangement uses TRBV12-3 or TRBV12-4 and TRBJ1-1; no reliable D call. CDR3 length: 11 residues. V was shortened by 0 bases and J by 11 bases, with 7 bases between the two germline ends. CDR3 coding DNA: TGTGCCAGCAGTTTAGCGCTGCGCGCTTTCTTT. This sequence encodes CASSLALRAFF.

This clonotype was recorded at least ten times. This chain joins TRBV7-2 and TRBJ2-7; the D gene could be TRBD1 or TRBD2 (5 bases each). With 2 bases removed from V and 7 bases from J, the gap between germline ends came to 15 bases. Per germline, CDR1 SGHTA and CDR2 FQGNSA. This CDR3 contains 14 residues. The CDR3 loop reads CASSLRGVVGEQYF. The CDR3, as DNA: TGTGCCAGCAGCTTAAGGGGAGTCGTCGGGGAGCAGTACTTC.

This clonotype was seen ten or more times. The CDR3 is CASSLYAAGNYGYTF. CDR3 sequence (DNA): TGTGCCAGCAGTTTATATGCCGCCGGGAACTATGGCTACACCTTC. This rearrangement joins TRBV27 to TRBJ1-2, with D unresolved. The length of the CDR3 is 15 residues. Germline CDR1 is MNHEY and CDR2 is SMNVEV (reference sequence). The V end was cut by 1 base, the J end by 2 bases, with 11 bases between.

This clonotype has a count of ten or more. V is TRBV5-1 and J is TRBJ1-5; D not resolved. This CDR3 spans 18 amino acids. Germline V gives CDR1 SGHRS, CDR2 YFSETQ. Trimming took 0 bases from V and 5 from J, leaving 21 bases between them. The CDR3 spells CASSLAFRVSSFDQPQHF. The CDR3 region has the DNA TGCGCCAGCAGCTTGGCCTTTCGAGTAAGTAGCTTTGATCAGCCCCAGCATTTT.

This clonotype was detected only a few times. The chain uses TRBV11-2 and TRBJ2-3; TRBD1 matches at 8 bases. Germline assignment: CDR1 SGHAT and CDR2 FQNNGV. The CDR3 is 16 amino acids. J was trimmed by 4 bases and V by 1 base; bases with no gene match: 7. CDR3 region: CASSLATGAGADTQYF. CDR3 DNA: TGTGCCAGCAGCTTAGCGACAGGGGCCGGGGCAGATACGCAGTATTTT.

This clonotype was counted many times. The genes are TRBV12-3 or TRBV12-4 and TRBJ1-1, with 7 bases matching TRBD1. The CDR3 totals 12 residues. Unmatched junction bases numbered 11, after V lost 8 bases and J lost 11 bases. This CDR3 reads CASVQTGSVAFF. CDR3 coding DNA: TGTGCCAGCGTCCAGACAGGGAGCGTGGCTTTCTTT.

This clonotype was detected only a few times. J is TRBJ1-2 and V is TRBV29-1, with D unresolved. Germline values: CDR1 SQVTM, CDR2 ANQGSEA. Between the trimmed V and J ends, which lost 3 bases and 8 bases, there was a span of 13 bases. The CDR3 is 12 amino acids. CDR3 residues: CSVEMEGRGYTF. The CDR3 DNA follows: TGCAGCGTTGAGATGGAGGGTCGGGGCTACACCTTC.

CDR3 coding DNA: TGTGCCAGCAGCGCGGATATCATGAACACTGAAGCTTTCTTT. Translating it yields CASSADIMNTEAFF. This chain joins TRBV9 and TRBJ1-1; no clear D gene. Trimming took 3 bases from V and 0 from J, leaving 9 bases between them. This CDR3 spans 14 amino acids. Germline assignment: CDR1 SGDLS and CDR2 YYNGEE.

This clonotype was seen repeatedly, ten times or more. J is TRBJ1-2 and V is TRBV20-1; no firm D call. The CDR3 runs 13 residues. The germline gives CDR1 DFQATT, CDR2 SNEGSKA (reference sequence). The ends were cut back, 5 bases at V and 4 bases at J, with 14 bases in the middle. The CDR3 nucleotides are TGCAGTGCTCGACACAGCGGGAGCTATGGCTACACCTTC. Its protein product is CSARHSGSYGYTF.

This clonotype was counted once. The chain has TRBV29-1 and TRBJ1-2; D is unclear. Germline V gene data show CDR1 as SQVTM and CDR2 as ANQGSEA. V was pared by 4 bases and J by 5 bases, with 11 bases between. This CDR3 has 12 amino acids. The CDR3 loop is CSVARGGYGYTF. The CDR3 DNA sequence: TGCAGCGTTGCACGGGGAGGTTATGGCTACACCTTC.

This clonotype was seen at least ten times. For the CDR3, the DNA is TGTGCCAGCAGTGTGTGGGAAGAGGACTATGGCTACACCTTC. Encoded protein: CASSVWEEDYGYTF. This sequence joins TRBV6-1 and TRBJ1-2; D uncertain. The CDR3 is 14 amino acids. Germline CDR1 and CDR2: MNHNS and SASEGT. The germline V and J ends were trimmed by 4 bases and 3 bases, with 12 bases remaining between them.

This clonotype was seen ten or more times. The DNA of the CDR3 is TGTGCCAGCAGCTTAGACAGGGGTCCCTACAATGAGCAGTTCTTC. This codes for CASSLDRGPYNEQFF. V and J are TRBV7-2 and TRBJ2-1; TRBD1 agrees at 7 bases. Germline V lookup: CDR1 SGHTA, CDR2 FQGNSA. The J segment lost 2 bases and the V segment lost 1 base, leaving 2 bases of the junction unmatched. The CDR3 covers 15 residues.

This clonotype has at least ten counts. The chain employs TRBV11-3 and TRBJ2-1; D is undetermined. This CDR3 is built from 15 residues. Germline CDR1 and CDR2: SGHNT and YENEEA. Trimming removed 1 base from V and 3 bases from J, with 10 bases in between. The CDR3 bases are TGTGCCAGCAGCTTAGGCGCGGTGAACTACAATGAGCAGTTCTTC. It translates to CASSLGAVNYNEQFF.

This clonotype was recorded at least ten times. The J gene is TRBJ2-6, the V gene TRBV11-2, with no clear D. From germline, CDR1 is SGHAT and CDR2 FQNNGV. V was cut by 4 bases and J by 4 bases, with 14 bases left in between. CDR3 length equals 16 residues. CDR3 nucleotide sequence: TGTGCCAGCAGCTCATTACAAAGGGCCGGGGCCAACGTCCTGACTTTC. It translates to CASSSLQRAGANVLTF.

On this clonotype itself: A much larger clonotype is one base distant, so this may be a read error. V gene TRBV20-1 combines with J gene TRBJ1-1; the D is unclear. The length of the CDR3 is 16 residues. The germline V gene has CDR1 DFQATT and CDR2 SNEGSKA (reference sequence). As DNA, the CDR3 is TGCAGTGCTAGAGATCTGGTCAGGACTATGAACGCTGAAGCTTTCTTT. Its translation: CSARDLVRTMNAEAFF.

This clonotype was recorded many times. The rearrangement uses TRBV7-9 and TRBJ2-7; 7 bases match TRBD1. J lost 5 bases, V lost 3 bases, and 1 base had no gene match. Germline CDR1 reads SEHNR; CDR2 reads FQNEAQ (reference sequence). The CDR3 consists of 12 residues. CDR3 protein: CASSFGQDEQYF. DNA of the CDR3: TGTGCCAGCAGCTTCGGACAGGACGAGCAGTACTTC.

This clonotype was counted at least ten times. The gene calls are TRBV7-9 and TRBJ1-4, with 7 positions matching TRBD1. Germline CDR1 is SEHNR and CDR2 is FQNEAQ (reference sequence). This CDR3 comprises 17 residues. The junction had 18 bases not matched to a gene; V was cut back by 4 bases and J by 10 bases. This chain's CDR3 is CASSSSNRGSSWGKLFF. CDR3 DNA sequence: TGTGCCAGCAGCTCAAGTAACAGGGGATCCTCCTGGGGAAAACTGTTTTTT.

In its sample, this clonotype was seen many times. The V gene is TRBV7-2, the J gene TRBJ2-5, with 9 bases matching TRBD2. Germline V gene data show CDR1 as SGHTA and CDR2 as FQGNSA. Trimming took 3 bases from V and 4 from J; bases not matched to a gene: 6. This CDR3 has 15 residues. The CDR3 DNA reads TGTGCCAGCAGCTTCGTAGCGGGAGTACTAGAGACCCAGTACTTC. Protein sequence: CASSFVAGVLETQYF.

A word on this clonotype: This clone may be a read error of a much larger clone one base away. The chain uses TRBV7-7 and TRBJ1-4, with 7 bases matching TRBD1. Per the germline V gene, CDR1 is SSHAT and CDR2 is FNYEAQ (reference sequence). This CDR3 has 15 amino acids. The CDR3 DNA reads TGTGCCAGCCCCGGGACAGAAACAAATAATGAAAAACGGTTTTTT. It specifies CASPGTETNNEKRFF.

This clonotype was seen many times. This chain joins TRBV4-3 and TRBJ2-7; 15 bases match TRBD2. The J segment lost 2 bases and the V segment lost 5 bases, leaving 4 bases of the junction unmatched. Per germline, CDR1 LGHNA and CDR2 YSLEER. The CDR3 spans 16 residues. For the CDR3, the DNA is TGCGCCAGCAGCAGGGGACTAGCGGGGGGAACCTACGAGCAGTACTTC. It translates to CASSRGLAGGTYEQYF.

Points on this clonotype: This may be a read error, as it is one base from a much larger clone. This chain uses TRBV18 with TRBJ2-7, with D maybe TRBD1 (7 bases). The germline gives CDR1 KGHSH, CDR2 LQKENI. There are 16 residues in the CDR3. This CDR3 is CVSSPLGGGRAYEQYF. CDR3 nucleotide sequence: TGTGTCAGCTCACCACTCGGAGGGGGCAGAGCCTACGAGCAGTACTTC.